The source of this T cell receptor (beta chain) is a study of shared clonotypes between healthy human individuals. The length of the CDR3 is 13 residues. CDR1 KGHSH and CDR2 LQKENI come from the germline V gene. V shed 7 bases, J shed 1 base, and the junction held 2 bases outside the gene matches. Adult Caucasians living in Nashville, Tennessee made up all of the donors. Method: immunoSEQ multiplex PCR; TCRdb's copy keeps in-frame clones and lacks some. The sample lists 550,000 to 600,000 clones, around three quarters occurring once. This clonotype originated in a woman between 35 and 50 years old in good health. Some clones in this sample may be carry-over from other donors' samples. Sequencing was done on a sample of PBMCs. The genes are TRBV18 and TRBJ2-7; 9 nucleotides agree with TRBD1. The CDR3 loop reads CASLTGGSYEQYF. The CDR3 nucleotides are TGTGCCAGCTTGACAGGGGGGTCCTACGAGCAGTACTTC.